Detailed here is one T cell receptor (beta chain). This record comes from a study of cytomegalovirus exposure and HLA in healthy donors. The CDR3 covers 15 residues. Germline CDR1 reads LNHDA; CDR2 reads SQIVND (reference sequence). The V gene lost 1 base and the J gene lost 7 bases, with 14 bases spanning the gap. In the PCR, 60 Vbeta and 13 Jbeta primers were used. The method was immunoSEQ multiplex PCR; TCRdb's version includes in-frame clones alone and lacks a portion of them. Counted here are 150,000 to 200,000 clones, approximately 78% occurring once; the ten biggest clones make up roughly 0.99%. Healthy individuals who donated bone marrow served as the donors.

This sequence originates from a girl aged 2-10 years in good health and CMV-seropositive. The sequenced material came from PBMCs. The chain uses TRBV19 and TRBJ2-1; tentative D call: TRBD2 (6 bases). CDR3 residues: CASSIVGSGRNEQFF. In DNA form, the CDR3 reads TGTGCCAGTAGTATAGTTGGTAGCGGACGGAATGAGCAGTTCTTC.